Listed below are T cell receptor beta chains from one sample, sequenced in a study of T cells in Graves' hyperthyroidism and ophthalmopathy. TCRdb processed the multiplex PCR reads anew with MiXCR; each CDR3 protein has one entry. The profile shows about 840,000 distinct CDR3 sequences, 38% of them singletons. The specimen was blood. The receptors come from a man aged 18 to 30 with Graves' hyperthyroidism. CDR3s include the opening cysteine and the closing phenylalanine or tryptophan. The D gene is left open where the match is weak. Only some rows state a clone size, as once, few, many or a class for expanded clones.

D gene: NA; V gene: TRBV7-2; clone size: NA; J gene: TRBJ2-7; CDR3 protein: CASSPRGDVAYEQYF; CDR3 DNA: TGTGCCAGCAGTCCTCGAGGAGACGTGGCGTACGAGCAGTACTTC
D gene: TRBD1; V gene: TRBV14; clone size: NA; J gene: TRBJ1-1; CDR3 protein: CASSYTGTGVYTEAFF; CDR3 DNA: TGTGCCAGCAGCTACACCGGGACAGGGGTTTACACTGAAGCTTTCTTT
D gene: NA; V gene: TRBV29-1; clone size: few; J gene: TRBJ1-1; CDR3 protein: CSASANSEAFF; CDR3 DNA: TGCAGCGCCTCGGCGAACTCTGAAGCTTTCTTT
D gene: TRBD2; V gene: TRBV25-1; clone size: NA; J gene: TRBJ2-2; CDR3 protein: CASSAGRETTGELFF; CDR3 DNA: TGTGCCAGCAGCGCGGGGCGGGAGACCACCGGGGAGCTGTTTTTT
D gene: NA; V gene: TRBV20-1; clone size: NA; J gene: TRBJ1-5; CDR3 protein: CSARRGARSNQPQHF; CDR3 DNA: TGCAGTGCTAGGCGGGGGGCGCGAAGCAATCAGCCCCAGCATTTT
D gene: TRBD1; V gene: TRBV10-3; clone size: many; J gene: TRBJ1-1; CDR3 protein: CAISGQGKPEAFF; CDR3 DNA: TGTGCCATCAGTGGACAGGGGAAGCCTGAAGCTTTCTTT
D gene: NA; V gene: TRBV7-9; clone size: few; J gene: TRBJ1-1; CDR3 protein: CASSFKQGNTEAFF; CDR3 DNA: TGTGCCAGCAGCTTCAAACAGGGGAACACTGAAGCTTTCTTT
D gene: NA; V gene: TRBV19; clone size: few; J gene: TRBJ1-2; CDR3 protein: CASSGQFYGYTF; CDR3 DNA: TGTGCCAGTAGTGGACAGTTCTATGGCTACACCTTC
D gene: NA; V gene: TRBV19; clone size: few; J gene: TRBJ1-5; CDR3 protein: CASSIDEGDRAEQPQHF; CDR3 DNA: TGTGCCAGTAGTATAGATGAAGGGGATAGAGCCGAGCAGCCCCAGCATTTT
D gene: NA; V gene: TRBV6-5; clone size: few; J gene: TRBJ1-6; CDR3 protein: CASSSTGQVVNSPLHF; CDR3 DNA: TGTGCCAGCAGCAGCACAGGGCAAGTAGTCAATTCACCCCTCCACTTT
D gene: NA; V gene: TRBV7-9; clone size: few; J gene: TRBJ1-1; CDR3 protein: CASSRREGVGTEAFF; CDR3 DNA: TGTGCCAGCAGCCGTAGAGAAGGCGTTGGGACTGAAGCTTTCTTT
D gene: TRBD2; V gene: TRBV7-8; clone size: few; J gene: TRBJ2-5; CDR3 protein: CASSLVAGGSGETQYF; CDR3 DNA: TGTGCCAGCAGCTTGGTAGCGGGGGGCTCGGGAGAGACCCAGTACTTC
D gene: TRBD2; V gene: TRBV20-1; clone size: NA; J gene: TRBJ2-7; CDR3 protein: CSASFRSGTIYEQYF; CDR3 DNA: TGCAGTGCCAGTTTCCGTAGCGGGACGATCTACGAGCAGTACTTC
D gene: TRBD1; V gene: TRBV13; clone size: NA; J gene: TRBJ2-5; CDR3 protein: CASSQGQGEETQYF; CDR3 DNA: TGTGCCAGCAGCCAAGGTCAGGGGGAAGAGACCCAGTACTTC
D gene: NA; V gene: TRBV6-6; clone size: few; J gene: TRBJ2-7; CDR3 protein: CATTDEGLDSYEQYF; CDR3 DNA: TGTGCCACCACAGACGAGGGACTGGACTCCTACGAGCAGTACTTC
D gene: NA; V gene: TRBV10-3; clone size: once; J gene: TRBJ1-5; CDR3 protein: CASSPTSLGQPQHF; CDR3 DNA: TGTGCCAGCAGCCCAACCTCCTTGGGTCAGCCCCAGCATTTT
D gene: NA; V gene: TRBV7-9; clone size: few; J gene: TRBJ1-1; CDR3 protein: CASSPLRGQGGGTEAFF; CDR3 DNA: TGTGCCAGCAGCCCACTCAGGGGCCAGGGCGGGGGCACTGAAGCTTTCTTT
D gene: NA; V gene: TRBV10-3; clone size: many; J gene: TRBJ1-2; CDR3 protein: CAILRTGSSEGYTF; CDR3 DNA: TGTGCCATCTTGCGTACAGGGTCTTCTGAGGGCTACACCTTC
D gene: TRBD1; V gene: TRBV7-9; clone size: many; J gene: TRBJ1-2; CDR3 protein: CASSITTGDRAYTF; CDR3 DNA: TGTGCCAGCAGTATCACTACAGGGGATAGGGCCTACACCTTC
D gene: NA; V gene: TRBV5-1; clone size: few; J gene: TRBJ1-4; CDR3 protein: CASSPAGGRNEKLFF; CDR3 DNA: TGCGCCAGCAGCCCCGCCGGGGGGCGAAATGAAAAACTGTTTTTT
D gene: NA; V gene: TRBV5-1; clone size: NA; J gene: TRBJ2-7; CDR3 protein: CASSSMGGHVLSYEQYF; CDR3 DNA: TGCGCCAGCAGCTCCATGGGGGGCCATGTTCTGTCCTACGAGCAGTACTTC
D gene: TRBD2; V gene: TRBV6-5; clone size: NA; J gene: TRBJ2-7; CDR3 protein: CASSYLVAGVYEQYF; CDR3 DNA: TGTGCCAGCAGTTACTTAGTAGCGGGGGTCTACGAGCAGTACTTC
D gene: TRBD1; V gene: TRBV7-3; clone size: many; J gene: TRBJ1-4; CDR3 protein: CASSSGQGEKLFF; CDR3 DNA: TGTGCCAGCAGCTCGGGACAGGGTGAAAAACTGTTTTTT
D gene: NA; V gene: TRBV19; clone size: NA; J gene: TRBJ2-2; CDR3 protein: CASTPIGVSNTGELFF; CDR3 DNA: TGTGCCAGTACCCCGATCGGGGTTTCGAACACCGGGGAGCTGTTTTTT
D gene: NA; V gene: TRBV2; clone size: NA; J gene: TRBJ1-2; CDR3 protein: CASRGRAHGYTF; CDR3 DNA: TGTGCCAGCAGAGGAAGGGCACATGGCTACACCTTC
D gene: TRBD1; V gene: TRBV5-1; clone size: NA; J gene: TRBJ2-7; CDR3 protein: CASSLWTGDFYEQYF; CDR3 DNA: TGCGCCAGCAGCTTATGGACAGGGGACTTCTACGAGCAGTACTTC
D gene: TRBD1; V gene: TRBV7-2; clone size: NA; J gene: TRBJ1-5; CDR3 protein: CASSSGGRRQPQHF; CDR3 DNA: TGTGCCAGCAGCTCAGGGGGCAGACGGCAGCCCCAGCATTTT
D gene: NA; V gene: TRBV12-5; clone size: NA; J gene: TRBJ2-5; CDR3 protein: CASGLEVLGETQYF; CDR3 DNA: TGTGCTAGTGGTTTGGAGGTATTAGGCGAGACCCAGTACTTC
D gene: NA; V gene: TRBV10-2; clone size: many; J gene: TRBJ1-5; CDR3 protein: CASSGPNQPQHF; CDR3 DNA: TGCGCCAGCAGTGGCCCCAATCAGCCCCAGCATTTT
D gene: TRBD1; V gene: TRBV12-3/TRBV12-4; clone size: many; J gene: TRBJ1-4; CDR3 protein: CAGDRGCWEKLFF; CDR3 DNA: TGTGCCGGAGACAGGGGATGCTGGGAAAAACTGTTTTTT
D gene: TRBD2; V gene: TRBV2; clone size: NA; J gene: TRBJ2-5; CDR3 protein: CASSFPSGRPGETQYF; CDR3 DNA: TGTGCCAGCAGCTTCCCTAGCGGGAGGCCCGGGGAGACCCAGTACTTC
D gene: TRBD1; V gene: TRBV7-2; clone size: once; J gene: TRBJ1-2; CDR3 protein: CASSLGDRVGYTF; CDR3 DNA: TGTGCCAGCAGCTTAGGGGACAGGGTTGGCTACACCTTC
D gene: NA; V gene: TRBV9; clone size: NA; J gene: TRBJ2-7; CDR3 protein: CASSRSSSRGDEQYF; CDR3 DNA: TGTGCCAGCAGCCGAAGTAGCAGCCGGGGTGACGAGCAGTACTTC
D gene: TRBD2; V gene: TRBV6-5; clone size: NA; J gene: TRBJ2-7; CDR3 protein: CASRRGLAGSEQYF; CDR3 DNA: TGTGCCAGCAGGAGAGGACTAGCGGGATCCGAGCAGTACTTC
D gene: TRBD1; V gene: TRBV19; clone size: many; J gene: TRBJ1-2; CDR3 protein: CASKRDRASYGYTF; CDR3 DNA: TGTGCCAGTAAGAGAGACAGGGCATCCTATGGCTACACCTTC
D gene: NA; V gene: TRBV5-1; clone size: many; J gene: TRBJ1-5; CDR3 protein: CASSLDRDLQPQHF; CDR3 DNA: TGCGCCAGCAGCTTGGACAGGGATCTTCAGCCCCAGCATTTT
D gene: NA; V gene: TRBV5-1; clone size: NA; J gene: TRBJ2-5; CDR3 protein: CASSLVGRHQETQYF; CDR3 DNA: TGCGCCAGCAGCTTGGTAGGACGGCACCAAGAGACCCAGTACTTC
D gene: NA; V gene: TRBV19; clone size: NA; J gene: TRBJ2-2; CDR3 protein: CASSITSSGELFF; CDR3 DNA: TGTGCCAGTAGTATAACTAGTTCCGGGGAGCTGTTTTTT